What follows are 5 T cell receptor beta chains derived from one specimen sequenced in a study of quantifying T cell responses using KT2 cells. Study at large: RNA was reverse transcribed with TCR alpha and beta constant-region primers.

An oligo carrying a UMI was ligated to the cDNA 3' end. An equimolar mix of RC1.1 and RC1.2 primed the beta chain across TRBC1 and TRBC2. Each CDR3 protein gets one entry after TCRdb re-called the UMI-ligation and nested PCR reads with MiXCR. The table records some 43,000 distinct CDR3 sequences, over 15% of them present only once. Sequencing used PBMCs spiked with cells of the T cell clone KT2. These receptors all stem from a human donor.

This clonotype turned up a few times. V usage is TRBV12-3 or TRBV12-4 and J usage is TRBJ2-1, with D perhaps TRBD2 (5 bases). This CDR3 comprises 14 residues. V dropped 3 bases and J dropped 5 bases, with 11 bases sitting between them. CDR3 sequence: CASSFRSSNNEQFF. The CDR3 coding sequence is TGTGCCAGCAGTTTTAGATCTAGCAACAATGAGCAGTTCTTC.

This clonotype has just a few counts. V usage is TRBV4-1 and J usage is TRBJ1-6; 8 bases are a match to TRBD1. Trimming removed 0 bases from V and 8 bases from J; junction bases left unmatched: 18. CDR3 length equals 20 residues. Germline V gene data show CDR1 as MGHRA and CDR2 as YSYEKL. The CDR3 DNA follows: TGCGCCAGCAGCCAAGATAAATTAGGGAGGGGCGACAGGGGCCATTCACCCCTCCACTTT. Translated, it gives CASSQDKLGRGDRGHSPLHF.

The chain couples TRBV6-6 to TRBJ1-1; possible D gene TRBD1, 6 bases. V was cut by 2 bases and J by 4 bases, with 11 bases left in between. This CDR3 contains 14 residues. Germline V CDR1 and CDR2: MNHNY, SVGAGI (reference sequence). CDR3 protein: CASSYEGVVTEAFF. The CDR3 bases are TGTGCCAGCAGTTACGAGGGGGTGGTCACTGAAGCTTTCTTT.

The rearrangement links TRBV7-3 to TRBJ2-3; either TRBD1 or TRBD2 may supply D (6 bases each). This CDR3 has 16 residues. Germline V gene lookup returns CDR1 SGHTA and CDR2 FQGTGA. Trimming left V 3 bases short and J 4 bases short, with 17 bases between. The CDR3 DNA reads TGTGCCAGCAGCTTGACAGGTTCGGGAGTCCCAGATACGCAGTATTTT. Translation gives CASSLTGSGVPDTQYF.

This clonotype was recorded many times. The chain has TRBV6-5 and TRBJ2-4, with 9 bases identical to TRBD2. Germline loops: CDR1 MNHEY, CDR2 SVGAGI. With 6 bases clipped from V and 8 bases from J, the junction kept 5 bases outside the gene matches. This CDR3 contains 13 residues. In DNA form, the CDR3 reads TGTGCCAGCAGGTCCGGGACTAGCCACATTCAGTACTTC. Translation gives CASRSGTSHIQYF.